The 14 T cell receptor beta chains below were found in one sample sequenced in a study of response to subunit inactivated influenza vaccine. MiXCR, applied by TCRdb to the RT-PCR reads, yields one record per CDR3 protein. The table includes about 830,000 distinct CDR3 sequences, around 20% detected once. Sample: PBMCs from blood, taken 5 days after vaccination. These receptors originate from a man aged 50-60 years who received an inactivated influenza vaccine.

The J gene is TRBJ1-1, the V gene TRBV4-1, with no clear D. V was cut by 4 bases and J by 1 base, with 10 bases left in between. The CDR3 totals 14 residues. Per germline, CDR1 MGHRA and CDR2 YSYEKL. DNA of the CDR3: TGCGCCAGCAGCCGGCCACCCGGGAACACTGAAGCTTTCTTT. Translation gives CASSRPPGNTEAFF.

This chain uses TRBV5-5 with TRBJ2-5; tentatively, D is TRBD1 (5 bases). The CDR3 loop spans 15 amino acids. CDR1 and CDR2 (germline): SGHKS, YYEKEE (reference sequence). The V gene lost 2 bases and the J gene lost 4 bases, with 15 bases spanning the gap. The DNA for the CDR3 is TGTGCCAGCAGCTTCCAGGACACCCTCCGAGAGACCCAGTACTTC. This gives the protein CASSFQDTLRETQYF.

The rearrangement uses TRBV11-2 and TRBJ2-7; unclear D gene. V lost 7 bases to trimming and J lost 6 bases, with 19 bases between them. Germline values: CDR1 SGHAT, CDR2 FQNNGV. The CDR3 runs to 14 residues. The CDR3 is CASTARPGLSEQYF. As DNA, the CDR3 is TGTGCCAGCACCGCCCGTCCCGGGTTATCCGAGCAGTACTTC.

In this sample, this clonotype turned up a few times. One junction end does not reproduce the germline sequence, and a read error may be involved. The rearrangement links TRBV29-1 to TRBJ2-3; 7 positions agree with TRBD1. CDR3 size: 16 residues. From germline, CDR1 is SQVTM and CDR2 ANQGSEA. This chain's CDR3 is CSVEGFRDRYSDTQYF. CDR3 coding DNA: TGCAGCGTAGAAGGATTCAGGGACAGATACTCAGATACGCAGTATTTT.

CDR3 DNA sequence: TGCGCCAGCAGCCAAGGGTTTTTAGCGGGCGTGTCAGATACGCAGTATTTT. The encoded protein is CASSQGFLAGVSDTQYF. This sequence joins TRBV4-3 and TRBJ2-3; 7 nucleotides match TRBD2. Germline lookup yields CDR1 LGHNA and CDR2 YSLEER. The V gene end was trimmed by 1 base and the J gene end by 4 bases; junction bases not matched to a gene: 11. The CDR3 sequence is 17 residues long.

This clonotype was counted at least ten times. This CDR3 is CASSLYSKDTDTQYF. CDR3 bases: TGTGCCAGCAGCTTATACAGTAAAGACACAGATACGCAGTATTTT. This sequence joins TRBV7-2 and TRBJ2-3; no reliable D call. The V end lost 2 bases, the J end lost 2 bases, and 11 bases lay between the germline ends. CDR3 length: 15 residues. Germline CDR1 SGHTA, CDR2 FQGNSA. The full variable domain, in which reference TRBV7-2 and TRBJ2-3 provide the parts outside the CDR3, is GAGVSQSPSNKVTEKGKDVELRCDPISGHTALYWYRQSLGQGLEFLIYFQGNSAPDKSGLPSDRFSAERTGGSVSTLTIQRTQQEDSAVYLCASSLYSKDTDTQYFGPGTRLTVL.

This chain joins TRBV9 and TRBJ1-1; a possible D gene is TRBD1 (5 bases). Trimming stripped 2 bases from V and 5 bases from J, with 10 bases between. The CDR3 sequence is 13 residues long. CDR1 is SGDLS, CDR2 YYNGEE, per germline. This CDR3 is CASSVGLETEAFF. The DNA for the CDR3 is TGTGCCAGCAGCGTGGGGCTGGAGACTGAAGCTTTCTTT.

The chain joins TRBV5-1 to TRBJ1-1; the match to TRBD1 covers 9 bases. This CDR3 is 17 amino acids long. The trim removed 5 bases at V and 1 base at J, leaving 12 bases unmatched. Germline V gene lookup returns CDR1 SGHRS and CDR2 YFSETQ. CDR3 nucleotides: TGCGCCAGCAGGGAGAACAGGGGGCTATCCGAGAACACTGAAGCTTTCTTT. This encodes CASRENRGLSENTEAFF.

DNA for the CDR3: TGTGCCAGCAGCCAGTTAAGCGGGTTGGGATGGAATGAGCAGTTCTTC. Protein: CASSQLSGLGWNEQFF. This rearrangement joins TRBV14 to TRBJ2-1, with D maybe TRBD2 (6 bases). Trimming pared 3 bases from V and 7 bases from J, leaving 19 bases between. There are 16 residues in the CDR3. Germline loops: CDR1 SGHDN, CDR2 FVKESK.

This clonotype showed up just a few times. The rearrangement links TRBV7-2 to TRBJ1-1; D gene unclear. The CDR3 contains 12 residues. CDR1 is SGHTA, CDR2 FQGNSA, per germline. V was clipped by 8 bases and J by 6 bases, with 13 bases between them. CDR3 region: CASGPYRAEAFF. CDR3 nucleotides: TGTGCCAGCGGACCTTATAGGGCTGAAGCTTTCTTT.

The chain joins TRBV21-1 to TRBJ2-5; the table's TRBD2 call for D was not verified on the DNA. TRBV21-1 is tagged as a pseudogene. The CDR3 extends over 14 amino acids. Here the CDR3 DNA reads TGTGCCAGCGAGGGAGGACTGGGACAAGAGACCCAGTACTTC. Protein sequence: CASEGGLGQETQYF.

This clonotype was seen only once. V is TRBV24-1 and J is TRBJ2-2; weak D call: TRBD2 (5 bases). The CDR3 loop spans 14 amino acids. Germline CDR1 and CDR2: KGHDR and SFDVKD. Trimming stripped 3 bases from V and 7 bases from J, with 11 bases between. The CDR3 DNA follows: TGTGCCACCAGTGATGGCCTGGAGGTCGGGGAGCTGTTTTTT. The encoded protein is CATSDGLEVGELFF.

CDR3 bases: TGTGCCAGCAGTTACGCCAGAGACAGGGCAGTTGAGCAGTACTTC. As protein: CASSYARDRAVEQYF. This chain connects TRBV6-5 to TRBJ2-7, with TRBD1 matching over 7 bases. Germline-derived CDR1 and CDR2 are MNHEY and SVGAGI. V lost 2 bases to trimming and J lost 7 bases; unmatched junction nucleotides: 11. This CDR3 region has 15 residues.

This clonotype appeared a few times. This chain links TRBV12-3 or TRBV12-4 with TRBJ2-3; the match to TRBD1 covers 7 bases. The trim removed 3 bases at V and 9 bases at J, leaving 3 bases unmatched. There are 12 residues in the CDR3. The CDR3 nucleotides are TGTGCCAGCAGTTTGAGGGGGCCCACGCAGTATTTT. This codes for CASSLRGPTQYF.